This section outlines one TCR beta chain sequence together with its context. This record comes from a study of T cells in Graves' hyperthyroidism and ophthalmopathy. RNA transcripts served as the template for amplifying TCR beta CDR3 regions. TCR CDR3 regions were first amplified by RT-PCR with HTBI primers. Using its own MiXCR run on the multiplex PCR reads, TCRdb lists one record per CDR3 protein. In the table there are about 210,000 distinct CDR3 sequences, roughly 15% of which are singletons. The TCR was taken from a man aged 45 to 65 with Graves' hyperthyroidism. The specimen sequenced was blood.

CDR3 nucleotide sequence: TGCGCCAGCAGCTCACAACCGGGACAGGGGGGATATGGCTACACCTTC. Translating gives CASSSQPGQGGYGYTF. The rearrangement uses TRBV5-1 and TRBJ1-2, with 11 bases that match TRBD1. The CDR3 sequence is 16 residues long. CDR1 is SGHRS, CDR2 YFSETQ, per germline. Trimming cost V 3 bases and J 5 bases; bases outside gene matches: 9.